One and the same sample provided the 18 T cell receptor beta chains below, sequenced in a study of blood T cells in healthy people across ages. With a J-beta primer mix and a sample-barcoded 5' primer, a second PCR ran roughly 7 to 11 cycles. MiXCR, run by TCRdb on the 5' RACE reads, gives a single entry per CDR3 protein. The sample has around 800,000 distinct CDR3 sequences; 53% are singletons. Sequenced sample: blood. These receptors originate from a man aged 80 or over in good health.

This clonotype showed up just a few times. The CDR3: CATTRDLIAGYNEQFF. In DNA, the CDR3 is TGTGCCACCACCCGGGACCTTATAGCCGGCTACAATGAGCAGTTCTTC. The chain links TRBV10-3 to TRBJ2-1; D tentatively reads TRBD1 or TRBD2 (5 bases each). Per germline, CDR1 ENHRY and CDR2 SYGVKD. Trimming removed 10 bases from V and 3 bases from J, with 22 bases in between. The CDR3 covers 16 residues.

This rearrangement joins TRBV12-3 or TRBV12-4 to TRBJ1-2, with 7 bases matching TRBD1. The junction had 4 bases not matched to a gene; V was cut back by 1 base and J by 2 bases. This CDR3 contains 15 residues. The CDR3 nucleotides read TGTGCCAGCAGTTTAGTTGCGGGACAGAACTATGGCTACACCTTC. It translates to CASSLVAGQNYGYTF.

The J gene is TRBJ2-1, the V gene TRBV2, with D maybe TRBD2 (7 bases). Germline V CDR1 and CDR2: SNHLY, FYNNEI. The CDR3 extends over 15 amino acids. Trimming left V 5 bases short and J 7 bases short, with 18 bases between. The CDR3 loop reads CASSSVGGAVNEQFF. CDR3 DNA sequence: TGTGCCAGCAGTAGTGTGGGGGGGGCAGTAAATGAGCAGTTCTTC.

The chain couples TRBV29-1 to TRBJ1-2, with unresolved D. Germline assignment: CDR1 SQVTM and CDR2 ANQGSEA. V shed 6 bases and J shed 8 bases, with 16 bases lying between them. The CDR3 length is 12 residues. CDR3 in amino acids: CSVSDQSGGYTF. The DNA of the CDR3 is TGCAGCGTCTCGGACCAATCGGGAGGCTACACCTTC. Based on the CDR3 plus reference TRBV29-1 and TRBJ1-2, the full variable domain is SAVISQKPSRDICQRGTSLTIQCQVDSQVTMMFWYRQQPGQSLTLIATANQGSEATYESGFVIDKFPISRPNLTFSTLTVSNMSPEDSSIYLCSVSDQSGGYTFGSGTRLTVV.

This clonotype was counted between two and nine times. The V gene is TRBV2, the J gene TRBJ2-1; 14 bases match TRBD2. There are 15 residues in the CDR3. CDR1 and CDR2 (germline): SNHLY, FYNNEI. Unmatched junction bases numbered 9, after V lost 7 bases and J lost 10 bases. CDR3 DNA: TGTGCCAGCACACCGGGACTAGCGGGAGCCGGGGAGCAGTTCTTC. It yields the protein CASTPGLAGAGEQFF.

This clonotype was observed once. Written as DNA, the CDR3 is TGTGCCAGCAGCCCCTGGGGACAGACCTACGAGCAGTACTTC. Its translation is CASSPWGQTYEQYF. The rearrangement uses TRBV3-1 and TRBJ2-4, with 7 bases that match TRBD1. The J call could be wrong; TRBJ2-7 is a better fit for the DNA end. Germline lookup yields CDR1 LGHDT and CDR2 YNNKEL (reference sequence). The CDR3 extends over 14 amino acids.

This CDR3 is CASSVAPWANVLTF. The CDR3 nucleotides are TGTGCCAGCAGCGTAGCCCCATGGGCCAACGTCCTGACTTTC. This sequence joins TRBV9 and TRBJ2-6; D remains unclear. V dropped 0 bases and J dropped 5 bases, with 6 bases sitting between them. CDR3 size: 14 residues. Germline values: CDR1 SGDLS, CDR2 YYNGEE.

This chain joins TRBV5-1 and TRBJ2-6, with D tentatively TRBD1 (6 bases). The length of the CDR3 is 16 residues. Germline V lookup: CDR1 SGHRS, CDR2 YFSETQ. V lost 4 bases and J 0 bases, leaving 11 bases between the germline ends. As DNA, the CDR3 is TGCGCCAGCAGCGCCGACAGGACCTCTGGGGCCAACGTCCTGACTTTC. Its translation is CASSADRTSGANVLTF.

Only a few counts were recorded for this clonotype. This sequence joins TRBV29-1 and TRBJ2-1; 14 nucleotides match TRBD2. Germline V gene sequence: CDR1 SQVTM, CDR2 ANQGSEA. The J segment lost 9 bases and the V segment lost 0 bases, leaving 10 bases of the junction unmatched. This CDR3 region has 17 residues. Here the CDR3 DNA reads TGCAGCGTTGAAGATATACCCGGACTAGCGGGAGGAGGTGAGCAGTTCTTC. Translation: CSVEDIPGLAGGGEQFF.

This clonotype was seen a handful of times. V is TRBV6-6 and J is TRBJ2-1, with D maybe TRBD2 (6 bases). Deletions cut 9 bases from V and 6 bases from J, with 21 bases between. This CDR3 spans 15 amino acids. CDR1 is MNHNY and CDR2 is SVGAGI in the germline V gene (reference sequence). CDR3 coding DNA: TGTGCCAGTGAATGGGCTCACGGGGGTAGCAATGAGCAGTTCTTC. Translated: CASEWAHGGSNEQFF.

Points on this clonotype: One end of the junction varies from germline; a read error may be responsible. CDR3 loop: CASRKDRYEQYF. CDR3 nucleotides: TGTGCCAGCAGAAAGGACAGGTACGAGCAGTACTTT. The V call is TRBV12-3 or TRBV12-4, the J call TRBJ2-7; 7 bases align to TRBD1. The CDR3 extends over 12 amino acids.

The gene calls are TRBV12-3 or TRBV12-4 and TRBJ2-3; 9 nucleotides align to TRBD1. The length of the CDR3 is 14 residues. Trimming cost V 6 bases and J 2 bases; bases outside gene matches: 3. This chain's CDR3 is CASRGTGFTDTQYF. The CDR3, as DNA: TGTGCCAGCAGGGGGACAGGGTTCACAGATACGCAGTATTTT.

CDR3 loop: CASGSTTSGSINEQYF. CDR3 nucleotide sequence: TGTGCTAGTGGTTCCACCACTAGCGGGAGTATTAATGAGCAGTACTTC. V is TRBV12-5 and J is TRBJ2-7; 11 positions agree with TRBD2. Germline V lookup: CDR1 LGHNT, CDR2 FRNRAP. J gave up 7 bases and V 4 bases, and 12 bases lay outside the gene matches. The CDR3 is made up of 16 amino acids.

There are a few counts of this clonotype. The chain recombines TRBV7-6 with TRBJ2-5, with TRBD1 matching over 8 bases. CDR3 length: 15 residues. V trimming: 1 base; J trimming: 5 bases; junction bases outside the gene matches: 6. CDR1 and CDR2 (germline): SGHVS, FNYEAQ. The CDR3, as DNA: TGTGCCAGCAGCTTAGAGGCAGGGGGCGCGGAGACCCAGTACTTC. Translated, it gives CASSLEAGGAETQYF.

J is TRBJ2-1 and V is TRBV3-1; D may be TRBD2 (6 bases). The DNA end is more similar to TRBJ2-7, so the J call may be wrong. CDR1 and CDR2 (germline): LGHDT, YNNKEL (reference sequence). This CDR3 region has 15 residues. The CDR3 loop reads CASSQVGRGYNEQYF. In DNA, the CDR3 is TGTGCCAGCAGCCAAGTTGGGCGGGGTTACAATGAGCAGTACTTC.

In this sample, this clonotype turned up a few times. CDR3 amino acids: CASRWKDEQYF. The CDR3 DNA sequence: TGTGCCAGCAGATGGAAGGACGAGCAGTACTTC. This chain joins TRBV7-2 and TRBJ2-5; no clear D gene. Gene TRBJ2-7 matches the end of the DNA better, so the J call may be wrong. CDR1 is SGHTA and CDR2 is FQGNSA in the germline V gene. The CDR3 is made up of 11 amino acids.

This rearrangement joins TRBV6-6 to TRBJ2-7; possible D gene TRBD2, 6 bases. Trimming left V 6 bases short and J 4 bases short, with 13 bases between. CDR1 and CDR2 from the germline V gene are MNHNY and SVGAGI (reference sequence). This CDR3 spans 13 amino acids. The DNA of the CDR3 is TGTGCCAGCAGGGAAGGAGGGTCTTACGAGCAGTACTTC. Its translation is CASREGGSYEQYF.

The chain couples TRBV11-3 to TRBJ1-4; possibly TRBD1 for D (5 bases). Per germline, CDR1 SGHNT and CDR2 YENEEA. The CDR3 contains 17 residues. The V end was cut by 3 bases, the J end by 6 bases, with 20 bases between. CDR3 sequence (DNA): TGTGCCAGCAGCTTTTGTTTTTCGAGGGACCAGGATGAAAAACTGTTTTTT. Its protein product is CASSFCFSRDQDEKLFF.